The present TCR beta chain was sequenced within a study of T cell repertoires in cytomegalovirus infection. Overall study context: It was the public TCR beta signatures that indicated both CMV infection and matching HLA type.

From the reads, TCRdb called clonotypes with MiXCR, one entry per CDR3 protein. The sample contains over 300,000 distinct CDR3 sequences, around 9.5% of which appear only once. This clonotype came up a few times. The CDR3 is 15 residues long. The germline V gene has CDR1 MDHEN and CDR2 SYDVKM. Losses at the gene ends were 4 bases for V and 2 bases for J; bases not matched to a gene: 6. This chain connects TRBV28 to TRBJ2-7, with 9 nucleotides matching TRBD2. The receptor was derived from a human donor in good health (CMV status not recorded). Some clones in this sample may be carry-over from other donors' samples. Sequenced: PBMCs. CDR3 in DNA: TGTGCCAGCAGTTCCACCGGGACTAGCACCTACGAGCAGTACTTC. It translates to CASSSTGTSTYEQYF.